These 27 T cell receptor beta chains originate from one sample sequenced in a study of shared clonotypes between healthy human individuals. Sequenced by immunoSEQ multiplex PCR; TCRdb stores in-frame clones only, minus some. The table records 1.4 million to 1.5 million clones, around 97% of them present only once. Sequencing used naive CD4+ T cells sorted from blood. Indicated subset: CD45RA+ positively selected. The receptors were sampled from a man in his thirties or forties in good health.

The rearrangement uses TRBV10-2 and TRBJ2-7; D possibly corresponds to TRBD2 (7 bases). This CDR3 is built from 14 residues. Germline V gene sequence: CDR1 WSHSY, CDR2 SAAADI. With 2 bases removed from V and 3 bases from J, the gap between germline ends came to 11 bases. The CDR3 sequence is CASSERGGGYEQYF. The CDR3, as DNA: TGCGCCAGCAGTGAGAGGGGGGGCGGCTACGAGCAGTACTTC.

The J gene is TRBJ2-7, the V gene TRBV19; the match to TRBD2 covers 8 bases. The CDR3 extends over 14 amino acids. Germline CDR1 LNHDA, CDR2 SQIVND (reference sequence). V was clipped by 8 bases and J by 2 bases; unmatched bases: 8. The CDR3 DNA sequence: TGTGCCAGTGGGAGCGGGAGTCCCGCCTACGAGCAGTACTTC. Its translation is CASGSGSPAYEQYF.

On this clone: One end of the junction is discordant with germline, which a read error may explain. The rearrangement uses TRBV7-2 and TRBJ2-5, with D tentatively TRBD2 (5 bases). CDR1 is SGHTA and CDR2 is FQGNSA in the germline V gene. The CDR3 extends over 14 amino acids. DNA for the CDR3: TGTGCCAGCAGCTTTAGTGAGGGTAAAGAGACCAAGTACTTC. It codes for CASSFSEGKETKYF.

This chain uses TRBV5-4 with TRBJ2-2, with D uncertain. With 0 bases removed from V and 0 bases from J, the gap between germline ends came to 9 bases. This CDR3 spans 16 amino acids. Germline V lookup: CDR1 SGHNT, CDR2 YYREEE (reference sequence). CDR3 DNA sequence: TGTGCCAGCAGCTTGGTAGGTCGGCCGAACACCGGGGAGCTGTTTTTT. Protein: CASSLVGRPNTGELFF.

This clone was seen once. The chain is built from TRBV7-2 and TRBJ2-7, with TRBD2 as a possible D gene (5 bases). V lost 5 bases to trimming and J lost 7 bases, with 24 bases between them. The CDR3 totals 16 residues. The germline V gene encodes CDR1 SGHTA and CDR2 FQGNSA. The CDR3 DNA sequence: TGTGCCAGCAGCGTACTAGGGATGAGGAGCCGCGGAGAGCAGTACTTC. It is translated as CASSVLGMRSRGEQYF. The entire variable domain, with the rest obtained from reference TRBV7-2 and TRBJ2-7, is as follows: GAGVSQSPSNKVTEKGKDVELRCDPISGHTALYWYRQSLGQGLEFLIYFQGNSAPDKSGLPSDRFSAERTGGSVSTLTIQRTQQEDSAVYLCASSVLGMRSRGEQYFGPGTRLTVT.

This chain uses TRBV27 with TRBJ1-1; a possible D gene is TRBD1 (5 bases). The germline V gene encodes CDR1 MNHEY and CDR2 SMNVEV (reference sequence). V lost 3 bases to trimming and J lost 4 bases, with 15 bases between them. The CDR3 runs 15 residues. The CDR3 sequence: CASSFWRGLFTEAFF. The CDR3 DNA follows: TGTGCCAGCAGTTTCTGGCGGGGCTTGTTCACTGAAGCTTTCTTT.

The gene calls are TRBV2 and TRBJ2-2; TRBD2 matches 12 bases. The germline gives CDR1 SNHLY, CDR2 FYNNEI. The length of the CDR3 is 15 residues. Trimming cost V 10 bases and J 1 base; bases outside gene matches: 4. The CDR3 DNA is TGTGCCACCGGGACTAGCGGGTTGAACACCGGGGAGCTGTTTTTT. This translates into CATGTSGLNTGELFF.

The V and J genes are TRBV7-9 and TRBJ2-1; 7 positions agree with TRBD1. V gave up 5 bases and J gave up 14 bases; unmatched junction bases: 12. CDR1 and CDR2 (germline): SEHNR, FQNEAQ (reference sequence). The CDR3 is 13 residues long. This CDR3 reads CASSRATGQPEFF. In DNA, the CDR3 is TGTGCCAGCAGCCGAGCTACGGGACAGCCGGAGTTCTTC.

V is TRBV7-8 and J is TRBJ2-7, with 8 positions matching TRBD2. The germline CDR1 and CDR2 sequences are SGHVS and FQNEAQ. This CDR3 contains 16 residues. V gave up 5 bases and J gave up 2 bases; unmatched junction bases: 11. In DNA form, the CDR3 reads TGTGCCAGCAGCGTAGGGGGAACTAGCGGAGCCTACGAGCAGTACTTC. As protein: CASSVGGTSGAYEQYF.

The genes are TRBV9 and TRBJ2-3; 8 bases fit TRBD2. The V and J ends lost 2 bases and 4 bases, in that order; junction bases with no gene match: 9. Germline V gene sequence: CDR1 SGDLS, CDR2 YYNGEE. The CDR3 length is 16 residues. The CDR3 DNA sequence: TGTGCCAGCAGCGTCTCGGGGACTAGGTCCCCAGATACGCAGTATTTT. Translation: CASSVSGTRSPDTQYF.

The J gene is TRBJ1-1, the V gene TRBV7-9; tentative D call: TRBD1 (6 bases). Germline CDR1 reads SEHNR; CDR2 reads FQNEAQ (reference sequence). V lost 4 bases and J 8 bases, leaving 17 bases between the germline ends. The CDR3 spans 14 residues. The CDR3 region has the DNA TGTGCCAGCAGCTCAGGCACGGGGGGCTCGGAAGCTTTCTTT. Encoded protein: CASSSGTGGSEAFF.

This clone was seen once. The chain links TRBV9 to TRBJ2-1; 8 nucleotides line up with TRBD2. This CDR3 is built from 16 residues. The V gene end was trimmed by 0 bases and the J gene end by 4 bases; junction bases not matched to a gene: 6. Germline V lookup: CDR1 SGDLS, CDR2 YYNGEE. The CDR3 nucleotides are TGTGCCAGCAGCGTAGCCACTAGCGGAGCATACAATGAGCAGTTCTTC. Amino acid sequence: CASSVATSGAYNEQFF.

The V gene is TRBV7-6, the J gene TRBJ2-2; no reliable D call. Looked up from germline, CDR1 is SGHVS and CDR2 is FNYEAQ. V was cut by 3 bases and J by 0 bases, with 14 bases left in between. This CDR3 is 17 amino acids long. Written as DNA, the CDR3 is TGTGCCAGCAGCTTTCTGCCGGGCATCGCGAACACCGGGGAGCTGTTTTTT. Translated, it gives CASSFLPGIANTGELFF.

This rearrangement joins TRBV6-5 to TRBJ1-2; no firm D call. CDR3 length equals 13 residues. The germline V and J ends were trimmed by 2 bases and 4 bases, with 8 bases remaining between them. The V gene's germline CDR1 is MNHEY and CDR2 SVGAGI. CDR3 in amino acids: CASSYGKPYGYTF. The DNA of the CDR3 is TGTGCCAGCAGTTACGGTAAACCCTATGGCTACACCTTC.

Remarks on this clone: Other DNA sequences of this sample code for an identical CDR3. The rearrangement links TRBV6-6 to TRBJ1-2, with D tentatively TRBD1 (5 bases). Germline CDR1 and CDR2: MNHNY and SVGAGI (reference sequence). The V end lost 2 bases, the J end lost 3 bases, and 10 bases lay between the germline ends. This CDR3 region has 14 residues. CDR3 sequence: CASSYSLGDYGYTF. In DNA form, the CDR3 reads TGTGCCAGCAGTTACAGCTTAGGGGACTATGGCTACACCTTC.

V usage is TRBV10-3 and J usage is TRBJ1-3; 7 bases align to TRBD1. Germline V CDR1 and CDR2: ENHRY, SYGVKD. V lost 3 bases to trimming and J lost 0 bases; unmatched junction nucleotides: 11. This CDR3 spans 18 amino acids. Here the CDR3 reads CAISEPWKGQHSGNTIYF. CDR3 nucleotides: TGTGCCATCAGTGAACCTTGGAAGGGACAGCACTCTGGAAACACCATATATTTT.

The chain couples TRBV11-3 to TRBJ2-3; D remains unclear. Germline V gives CDR1 SGHNT, CDR2 YENEEA. This CDR3 spans 13 amino acids. V was trimmed by 2 bases and J by 1 base, leaving 4 bases between them. CDR3 sequence: CASSLPGTDTQYF. For the CDR3, the DNA is TGTGCCAGCAGCTTACCTGGCACAGATACGCAGTATTTT. The whole variable domain, filled in from reference TRBV11-3 and TRBJ2-3, reads EAGVVQSPRYKIIEKKQPVAFWCNPISGHNTLYWYLQNLGQGPELLIRYENEEAVDDSQLPKDRFSAERLKGVDSTLKIQPAELGDSAVYLCASSLPGTDTQYFGPGTRLTVL.

The chain has TRBV5-4 and TRBJ2-2; perhaps TRBD2 as D (5 bases). Trimming shortened V by 4 bases and J by 6 bases, and 16 bases separated the two germline ends. Germline CDR1 is SGHNT and CDR2 is YYREEE (reference sequence). The CDR3 has 15 residues. The DNA for the CDR3 is TGTGCCAGCAGCCCGGCCGGGGTGACGTCCGGGGAGCTGTTTTTT. Residues: CASSPAGVTSGELFF.

CDR3 protein: CASSSLAGDGYGYTF. Here the CDR3 DNA reads TGTGCCAGCAGCTCTCTAGCCGGGGATGGCTATGGCTACACCTTC. The V gene is TRBV7-9, the J gene TRBJ1-2; D is uncertain. Germline CDR1 and CDR2: SEHNR and FQNEAQ (reference sequence). V lost 4 bases and J 4 bases, leaving 16 bases between the germline ends. The length of the CDR3 is 15 residues.

Remarks on this clone: Other nucleotide sequences from this sample produce the same CDR3. This rearrangement joins TRBV5-1 to TRBJ2-5, with 11 bases lining up with TRBD2. Germline lookup yields CDR1 SGHRS and CDR2 YFSETQ. This CDR3 is 16 amino acids long. The trim removed 0 bases at V and 3 bases at J, leaving 4 bases unmatched. CDR3 loop: CASSLAGTSGKETQYF. The DNA of the CDR3 is TGCGCCAGCAGCTTGGCCGGGACTAGCGGAAAAGAGACCCAGTACTTC. The whole variable domain, remainder taken from reference TRBV5-1 and TRBJ2-5, is KAGVTQTPRYLIKTRGQQVTLSCSPISGHRSVSWYQQTPGQGLQFLFEYFSETQRNKGNFPGRFSGRQFSNSRSEMNVSTLELGDSALYLCASSLAGTSGKETQYFGPGTRLLVL.

The chain combines TRBV6-6 with TRBJ1-1; 7 bases map to TRBD1. The CDR3 is 15 residues long. With 9 bases clipped from V and 5 bases from J, the junction kept 15 bases outside the gene matches. Germline CDR1 MNHNY, CDR2 SVGAGI (reference sequence). CDR3 nucleotides: TGTGCCAGTCGTAGCAACCTAAGGGGGCGGACTGAAGCTTTCTTT. Amino acids: CASRSNLRGRTEAFF.

As for this clone: The same CDR3 is also encoded by other DNA sequences in this sample. The chain combines TRBV7-9 with TRBJ1-1; D not resolved. The CDR3 covers 14 residues. Per the germline V gene, CDR1 is SEHNR and CDR2 is FQNEAQ (reference sequence). With 0 bases removed from V and 1 base from J, the gap between germline ends came to 6 bases. The CDR3 region is CASSLAGGNTEAFF. The DNA of the CDR3 is TGTGCCAGCAGCTTAGCGGGCGGGAACACTGAAGCTTTCTTT.

The CDR3 region is CASSLAGQTYEQYF. As DNA, the CDR3 is TGTGCCAGCAGCTTAGCGGGACAGACCTACGAGCAGTACTTC. The chain employs TRBV7-2 and TRBJ2-7, with 7 nucleotides matching TRBD1. The CDR3 covers 14 residues. The germline gives CDR1 SGHTA, CDR2 FQGNSA. V dropped 0 bases and J dropped 2; count of bases not matched to a gene: 1.

This clone was detected only once. The chain has TRBV6-5 and TRBJ1-1; 9 nucleotides line up with TRBD1. Trimming cost V 6 bases and J 8 bases; bases outside gene matches: 4. CDR1 and CDR2 from the germline V gene are MNHEY and SVGAGI. The CDR3 runs 12 residues. For the CDR3, the DNA is TGTGCCAGCAGCCCGACAGGGGGAGAAGCTTTCTTT. Translating gives CASSPTGGEAFF.

V usage is TRBV14 and J usage is TRBJ2-1; D ambiguous. This CDR3 is built from 15 residues. Germline lookup yields CDR1 SGHDN and CDR2 FVKESK. The V gene lost 3 bases and the J gene lost 4 bases, with 13 bases spanning the gap. The CDR3 reads CASSQVPTEYNEQFF. The CDR3 nucleotides are TGTGCCAGCAGCCAGGTCCCCACAGAGTACAATGAGCAGTTCTTC.

J is TRBJ2-5 and V is TRBV27, with 10 bases that match TRBD1. Germline V lookup: CDR1 MNHEY, CDR2 SMNVEV (reference sequence). J lost 1 base, V lost 5 bases, and 16 bases had no gene match. This CDR3 region has 19 residues. The CDR3 DNA reads as TGTGCCAGCAGTCCTCGGACAGGGGGTGGCCATAGGCTCCAAGAGACCCAGTACTTC. Its translation: CASSPRTGGGHRLQETQYF.

The chain uses TRBV27 and TRBJ2-7; 9 bases map to TRBD1. The CDR3 runs to 14 residues. The junction had 9 bases not matched to a gene; V was cut back by 7 bases and J by 5 bases. Germline V CDR1 and CDR2: MNHEY, SMNVEV (reference sequence). CDR3 bases: TGTGCCAGCAAGGGGAGGGGGGACAGGGACGAGCAGTACTTC. Residues: CASKGRGDRDEQYF.